This T cell receptor (beta chain) was observed in a study of blood T cell repertoires in COVID-19. Across the whole study: Sample material is recorded as cDNA or gDNA derived from T cells, B-cell-depleted T cells, or PBMCs.

Method: immunoSEQ multiplex PCR; TCRdb's copy keeps in-frame clones and lacks some. The sample contains 130,000 to 150,000 clones, less than 90% of which appear only once. The CDR3 is 15 residues long. Germline V gene lookup returns CDR1 SQVTM and CDR2 ANQGSEA. V lost 6 bases, J lost 5 bases, and 13 bases stayed unmatched. This TCR derives from a woman aged 50 to 60 who had been exposed to COVID-19. The specimen sequenced was PBMCs or T cells enriched from blood (not recorded which). The V call is TRBV29-1, the J call TRBJ2-5; 9 nucleotides match TRBD2. The CDR3, as DNA: TGCAGCGTCGACGGACTAGCGATTCCGGGCGAGACCCAGTACTTC. Translating gives CSVDGLAIPGETQYF.